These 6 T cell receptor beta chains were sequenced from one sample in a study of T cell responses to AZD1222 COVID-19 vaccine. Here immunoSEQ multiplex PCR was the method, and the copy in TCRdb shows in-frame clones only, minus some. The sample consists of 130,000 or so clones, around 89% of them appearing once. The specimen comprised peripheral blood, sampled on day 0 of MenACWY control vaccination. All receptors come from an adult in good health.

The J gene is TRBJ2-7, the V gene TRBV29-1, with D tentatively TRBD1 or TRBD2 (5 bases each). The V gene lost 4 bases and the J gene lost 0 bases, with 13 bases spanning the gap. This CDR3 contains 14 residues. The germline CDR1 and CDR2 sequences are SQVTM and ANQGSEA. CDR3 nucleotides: TGCAGCGTTGTTGGCAGGGAGAGCTCCTACGAGCAGTACTTC. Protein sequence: CSVVGRESSYEQYF.

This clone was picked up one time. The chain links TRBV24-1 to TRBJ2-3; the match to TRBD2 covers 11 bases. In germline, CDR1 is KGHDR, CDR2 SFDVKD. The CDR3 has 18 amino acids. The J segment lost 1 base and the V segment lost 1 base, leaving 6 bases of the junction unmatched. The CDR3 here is CATSDLGTSGFGTDTQYF. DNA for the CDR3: TGTGCCACCAGTGATTTAGGGACTAGCGGTTTCGGCACAGATACGCAGTATTTT.

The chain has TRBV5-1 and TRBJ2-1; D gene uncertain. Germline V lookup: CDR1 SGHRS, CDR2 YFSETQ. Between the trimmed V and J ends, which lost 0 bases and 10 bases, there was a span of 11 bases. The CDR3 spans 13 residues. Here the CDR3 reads CASSLGAAQEQFF. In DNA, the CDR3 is TGCGCCAGCAGCTTGGGGGCGGCCCAGGAGCAGTTCTTC.

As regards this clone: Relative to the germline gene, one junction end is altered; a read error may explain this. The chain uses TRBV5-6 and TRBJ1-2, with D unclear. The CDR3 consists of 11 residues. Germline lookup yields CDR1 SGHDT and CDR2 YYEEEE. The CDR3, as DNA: TGTGCCAGCCGCTTGGTCTATGGCTACACCTTC. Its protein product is CASRLVYGYTF.

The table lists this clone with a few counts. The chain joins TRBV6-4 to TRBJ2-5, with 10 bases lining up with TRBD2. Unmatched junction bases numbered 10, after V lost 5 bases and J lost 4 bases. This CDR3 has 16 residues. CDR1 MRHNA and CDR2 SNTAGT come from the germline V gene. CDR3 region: CASSWLAGEGPETQYF. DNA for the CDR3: TGTGCCAGCAGTTGGCTAGCGGGAGAGGGGCCAGAGACCCAGTACTTC.

The DNA of the CDR3 is TGTGCCAGCAGCTTAACGTTCAATCAGCCCCAGCATTTT. Protein: CASSLTFNQPQHF. This rearrangement joins TRBV7-2 to TRBJ1-5; D gene ambiguous. The CDR3 covers 13 residues. Per germline, CDR1 SGHTA and CDR2 FQGNSA. The V gene lost 2 bases and the J gene lost 3 bases, with 5 bases spanning the gap.